These T cell receptor beta chains were read from a single sample in a study of blood T cell repertoires in COVID-19. The table came from immunoSEQ multiplex PCR; TCRdb's copy has only in-frame clones and leaves some out. The sample gives about 240,000 clones, roughly 82% of which show up once; roughly 4.7% is in the top ten. The sequenced sample consisted of peripheral blood. These receptor sequences come from a woman between 65 and 79 years old with acute or convalescent COVID-19. CDR3s include the opening cysteine and the closing phenylalanine or tryptophan. D genes are given only for firm matches. Size values are once, few and many counts, or a class for expanded clones, and some rows have none.

>TRBJ2-2|NA|TRBV6-5|NA
CASRPGVYGELFF
TGTGCCAGCAGGCCAGGGGTATACGGGGAGCTGTTTTTT
>TRBJ2-2|NA|TRBV18|NA
CASSPGQGNTGELFF
TGTGCCAGCTCACCAGGGCAGGGTAACACCGGGGAGCTGTTTTTT
>TRBJ1-3|TRBD1|TRBV9|NA
CASSAQGAGNTIYF
TGTGCCAGCAGTGCCCAGGGGGCTGGAAACACCATATATTTT
>TRBJ1-1|TRBD1|TRBV18|few
CASSPGTGDTEAFF
TGTGCCAGCTCACCCGGGACAGGGGACACTGAAGCTTTCTTT
>TRBJ1-5|TRBD1|TRBV4-2|NA
CASSPDRGRISNQPQHF
TGTGCCAGCAGCCCCGACAGGGGGCGAATTAGCAATCAGCCCCAGCATTTT
>TRBJ1-2|NA|TRBV7-8|NA
CASSLRRGSPGYTF
TGTGCCAGCAGCTTGCGCCGGGGTTCACCTGGCTACACCTTC
>TRBJ2-1|NA|TRBV9|NA
CASGGTASNNEQFF
TGTGCCAGCGGGGGGACAGCTTCAAACAATGAGCAGTTCTTC
>TRBJ2-7|NA|TRBV15|NA
CATSRGGDEQYF
TGTGCCACCAGTAGAGGGGGGGACGAGCAGTACTTC
>TRBJ2-7|NA|TRBV6-2/TRBV6-3|NA
CASSYYPDNSYEQYF
TGTGCCAGCAGTTACTATCCGGACAACTCCTACGAGCAGTACTTC
>TRBJ2-5|TRBD2|TRBV5-4|NA
CASSTRTSGGQETQYF
TGTGCCAGCAGCACCCGGACTAGCGGGGGTCAAGAGACCCAGTACTTC
>TRBJ2-1|NA|TRBV11-3|NA
CASSLGNYNEQFF
TGTGCCAGCAGCTTAGGTAATTACAATGAGCAGTTCTTC
>TRBJ1-3|TRBD1|TRBV5-1|NA
CASSLAVPGQGYSGNTIYF
TGCGCCAGCAGCTTGGCCGTCCCGGGACAGGGTTACTCTGGAAACACCATATATTTT
>TRBJ2-3|TRBD2|TRBV25-1|NA
CASSEGTSGRTDTQYF
TGTGCCAGCAGTGAGGGGACTAGCGGCAGGACAGATACGCAGTATTTT
>TRBJ1-1|NA|TRBV3-1/TRBV3-2|NA
CASSQESGGRTEAFF
TGTGCCAGCAGCCAAGAGTCCGGGGGGAGGACTGAAGCTTTCTTT
>TRBJ2-2|TRBD1|TRBV2|NA
CASSEARTGTGELFF
TGTGCCAGCAGTGAAGCCCGGACAGGGACCGGGGAGCTGTTTTTT
>TRBJ2-2|NA|TRBV7-8|NA
CASSLGDTGELFF
TGTGCCAGCAGCCTCGGGGACACCGGGGAGCTGTTTTTT
>TRBJ2-1|TRBD1|TRBV5-6|NA
CASSGQGFNEQFF
TGTGCCAGCAGCGGACAGGGCTTCAATGAGCAGTTCTTC
>TRBJ1-6|TRBD1|TRBV27|NA
CASSLSRQGRSPLHF
TGTGCCAGCAGTTTATCACGACAGGGTAGATCACCCCTCCACTTT
>TRBJ2-3|TRBD2|TRBV5-1|NA
CASSGIAGGPLTKDTQYF
TGCGCCAGCAGCGGCATAGCGGGGGGTCCGCTCACTAAAGATACGCAGTATTTT
>TRBJ1-6|NA|TRBV30|NA
CAWTGSLDNSPLHF
TGTGCCTGGACAGGGTCCCTGGATAATTCACCCCTCCACTTT
>TRBJ1-2|TRBD1|TRBV25-1|NA
CASSESIGRDRGGYGYTF
TGTGCCAGCAGTGAATCTATAGGACGGGACAGGGGTGGCTATGGCTACACCTTC
>TRBJ2-1|NA|TRBV4-2|NA
CASSQDSLRDEQFF
TGTGCCAGCAGCCAAGATTCGCTACGGGATGAGCAGTTCTTC
>TRBJ2-3|NA|TRBV5-1|NA
CASSKGVRSSGFSSTDTQYF
TGCGCCAGCAGCAAGGGGGTTAGATCTAGCGGATTCTCTAGCACAGATACGCAGTATTTT
>TRBJ1-5|TRBD1|TRBV19|NA
CASSFYTGGMNQPQHF
TGTGCCAGTAGTTTCTACACAGGGGGGATGAATCAGCCCCAGCATTTT
>TRBJ1-2|NA|TRBV10-2|NA
CASSEHTHYGYTF
TGCGCCAGCAGTGAGCACACACACTATGGCTACACCTTC
>TRBJ1-2|TRBD1|TRBV7-2|NA
CASSRSRTGGSKGYTF
TGTGCCAGCAGCCGGTCTAGGACAGGGGGCAGTAAGGGCTACACCTTC
>TRBJ2-1|NA|TRBV3-1/TRBV3-2|NA
CASSQNQGAANEQFF
TGTGCCAGCAGCCAAAACCAGGGTGCGGCCAATGAGCAGTTCTTC
>TRBJ1-1|NA|TRBV4-1|NA
CASSQGAWERENTEAFF
TGCGCCAGCAGCCAAGGGGCTTGGGAGAGGGAGAACACTGAAGCTTTCTTT
>TRBJ1-2|TRBD1|TRBV6-5|NA
CASTDRGQGNYGYTF
TGTGCCAGCACCGACCGGGGACAGGGAAACTATGGCTACACCTTC
>TRBJ1-1|TRBD1|TRBV7-9|NA
CASSSNQGAAEAFF
TGTGCCAGCAGCTCGAACCAGGGGGCCGCTGAAGCTTTCTTT